The clone carrying this T cell receptor beta chain was observed a single time. The data were taken from a study of blood T cell repertoires in COVID-19. On the study more broadly: Some COVID-19 samples were acute and others convalescent; all came from the United States, Italy and Spain.

This CDR3 has 12 residues. Germline V gene data show CDR1 as SGHKS and CDR2 as YYEKEE (reference sequence). The V end lost 4 bases, the J end lost 3 bases, and 5 bases lay between the germline ends. Authors' processing steps: Nucleated cell number was recorded as an estimate derived from reference gene primer amplification. Clones were read by immunoSEQ multiplex PCR, and TCRdb kept only the in-frame ones, dropping some. V and J calls and clone size come straight from that table; D and trimming were deduced from the DNA. This sample has fewer than 45,000 clones, with about 85% found just once. The sequenced sample was peripheral blood. V usage is TRBV5-5 and J usage is TRBJ1-5; D remains unclear. This TCR came from a human donor in a cohort sampled during active COVID-19. The CDR3 nucleotides read TGTGCCAGCAGCATGTACAATCAGCCCCAGCATTTT. As protein: CASSMYNQPQHF.